This paragraph covers one T cell receptor (beta chain) sequence. What it recognizes is unknown. This sample stems from a study of cytomegalovirus exposure and HLA in healthy donors. Study-wide points: Several of the most significant clusters appeared, in a later analysis, to be linked to common viral pathogens.

The PCR used 60 Vbeta and 13 Jbeta primers. Sequenced by immunoSEQ multiplex PCR; TCRdb stores in-frame clones only, minus some. The sample consists of roughly 100,000 clones, about 81% of them appearing once. V was trimmed by 4 bases and J by 7 bases, leaving 20 bases between them. From germline, CDR1 is LGHNT and CDR2 FRNRAP. CDR3 length: 17 amino acids. The source is a man aged 25-45 years in good health and CMV-seronegative. The chain links TRBV12-5 to TRBJ1-6; no clear D. Material: PBMCs. The CDR3: CASGWILTPDQNSPLHF. The CDR3 DNA sequence: TGTGCTAGTGGTTGGATTCTGACACCCGATCAGAATTCACCCCTCCACTTT.